This T cell receptor (beta chain) was recorded in a study of blood T cell repertoires in COVID-19. TCRdb's copy holds only in-frame clones and misses some; the assay was immunoSEQ multiplex PCR. The sample has 150,000 to 200,000 clones, 80% to 90% seen once. This CDR3 comprises 12 residues. Trimming took off 11 bases at V and 0 bases at J, with 8 bases between the two ends. Germline loops: CDR1 SNHLY, CDR2 FYNNEI. Sequenced material: PBMCs or T cells enriched from blood (not recorded which). The gene calls are TRBV2 and TRBJ2-1; D is possibly TRBD2 (5 bases). This receptor was identified in a man between 35 and 55 years old who had recovered from COVID-19. The chain's CDR3 is CAWTPSYNEQFF. For the CDR3, the DNA is TGTGCCTGGACTCCCTCCTACAATGAGCAGTTCTTC.